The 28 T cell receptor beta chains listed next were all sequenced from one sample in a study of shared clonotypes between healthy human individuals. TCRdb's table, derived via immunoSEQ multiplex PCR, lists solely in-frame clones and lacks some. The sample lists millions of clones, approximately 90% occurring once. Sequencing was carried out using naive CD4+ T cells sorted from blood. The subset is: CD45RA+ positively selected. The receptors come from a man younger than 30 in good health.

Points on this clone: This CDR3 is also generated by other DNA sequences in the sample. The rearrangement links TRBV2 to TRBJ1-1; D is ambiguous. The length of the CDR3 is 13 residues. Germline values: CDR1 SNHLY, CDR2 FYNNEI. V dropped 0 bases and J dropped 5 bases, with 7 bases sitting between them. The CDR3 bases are TGTGCCAGCAGTGAAGCCCTGGGGACTGAAGCTTTCTTT. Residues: CASSEALGTEAFF.

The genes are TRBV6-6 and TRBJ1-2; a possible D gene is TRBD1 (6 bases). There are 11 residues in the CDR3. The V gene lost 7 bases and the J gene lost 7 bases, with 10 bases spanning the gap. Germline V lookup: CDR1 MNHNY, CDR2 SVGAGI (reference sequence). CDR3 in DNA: TGTGCCAGCACGGACAGAAGTGGCTACACCTTC. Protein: CASTDRSGYTF.

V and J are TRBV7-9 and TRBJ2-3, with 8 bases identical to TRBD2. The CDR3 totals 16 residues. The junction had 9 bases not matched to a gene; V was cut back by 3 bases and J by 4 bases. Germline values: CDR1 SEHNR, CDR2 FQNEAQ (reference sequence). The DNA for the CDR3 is TGTGCCAGCAGCTTGGAGGGCGGGGGGACCGCAGATACGCAGTATTTT. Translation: CASSLEGGGTADTQYF. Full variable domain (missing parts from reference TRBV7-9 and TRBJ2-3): DTGVSQNPRHKITKRGQNVTFRCDPISEHNRLYWYRQTLGQGPEFLTYFQNEAQLEKSRLLSDRFSAERPKGSFSTLEIQRTEQGDSAMYLCASSLEGGGTADTQYFGPGTRLTVL.

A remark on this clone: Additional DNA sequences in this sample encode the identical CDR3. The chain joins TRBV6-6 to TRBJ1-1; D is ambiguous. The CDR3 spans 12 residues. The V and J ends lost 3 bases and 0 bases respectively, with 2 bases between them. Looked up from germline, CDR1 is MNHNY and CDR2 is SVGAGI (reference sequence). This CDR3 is CASSYLNTEAFF. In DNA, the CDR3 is TGTGCCAGCAGTTATTTGAACACTGAAGCTTTCTTT.

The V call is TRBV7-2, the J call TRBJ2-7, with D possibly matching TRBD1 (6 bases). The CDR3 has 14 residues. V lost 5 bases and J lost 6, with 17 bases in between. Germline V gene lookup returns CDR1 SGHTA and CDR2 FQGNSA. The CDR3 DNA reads TGTGCCAGCAGCCCGCAATCCCTGGGGGCCGAGCAGTACTTC. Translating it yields CASSPQSLGAEQYF.

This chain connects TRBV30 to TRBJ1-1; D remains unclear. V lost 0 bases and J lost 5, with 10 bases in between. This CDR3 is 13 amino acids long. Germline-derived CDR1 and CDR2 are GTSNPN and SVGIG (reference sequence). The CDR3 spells CAWSVRRVTEAFF. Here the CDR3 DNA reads TGTGCCTGGAGTGTACGAAGAGTTACTGAAGCTTTCTTT.

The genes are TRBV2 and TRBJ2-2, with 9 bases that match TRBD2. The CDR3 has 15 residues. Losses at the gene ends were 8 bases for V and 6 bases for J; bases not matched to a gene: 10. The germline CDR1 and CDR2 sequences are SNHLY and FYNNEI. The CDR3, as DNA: TGTGCCAGCTGCTCCGAGGTAGCGGGAGCCGGGGAGCTGTTTTTT. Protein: CASCSEVAGAGELFF. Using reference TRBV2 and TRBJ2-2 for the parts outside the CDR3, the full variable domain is EPEVTQTPSHQVTQMGQEVILRCVPISNHLYFYWYRQILGQKVEFLVSFYNNEISEKSEIFDDQFSVERPDGSNFTLKIRSTKLEDSAMYFCASCSEVAGAGELFFGEGSRLTVL.

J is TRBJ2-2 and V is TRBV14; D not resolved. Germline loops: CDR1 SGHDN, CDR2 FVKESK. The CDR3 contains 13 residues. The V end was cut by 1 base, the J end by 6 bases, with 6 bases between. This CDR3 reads CASSQVGSGELFF. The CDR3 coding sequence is TGTGCCAGCAGCCAAGTAGGGTCCGGGGAGCTGTTTTTT.

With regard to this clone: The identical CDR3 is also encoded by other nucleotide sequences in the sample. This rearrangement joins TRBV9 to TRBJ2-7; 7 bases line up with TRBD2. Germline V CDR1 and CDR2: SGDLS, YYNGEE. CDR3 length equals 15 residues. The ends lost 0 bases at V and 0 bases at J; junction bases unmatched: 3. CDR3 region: CASSVDPSGSYEQYF. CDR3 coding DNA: TGTGCCAGCAGCGTAGACCCTAGCGGCTCCTACGAGCAGTACTTC.

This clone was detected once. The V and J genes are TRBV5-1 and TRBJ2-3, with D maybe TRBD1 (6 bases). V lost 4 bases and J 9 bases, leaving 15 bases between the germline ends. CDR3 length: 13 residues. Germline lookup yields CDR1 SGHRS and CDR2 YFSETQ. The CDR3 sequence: CASSPRQVETQYF. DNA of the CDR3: TGCGCCAGCAGCCCTAGACAGGTTGAAACGCAGTATTTT. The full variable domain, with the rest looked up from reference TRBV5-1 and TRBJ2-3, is KAGVTQTPRYLIKTRGQQVTLSCSPISGHRSVSWYQQTPGQGLQFLFEYFSETQRNKGNFPGRFSGRQFSNSRSEMNVSTLELGDSALYLCASSPRQVETQYFGPGTRLTVL.

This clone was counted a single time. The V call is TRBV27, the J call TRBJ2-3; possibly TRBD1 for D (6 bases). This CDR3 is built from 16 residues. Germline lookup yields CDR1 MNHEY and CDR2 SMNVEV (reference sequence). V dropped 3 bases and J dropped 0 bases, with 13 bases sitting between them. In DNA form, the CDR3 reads TGTGCCAGCAGTTTTTTGACAGGCCCTAGCACAGATACGCAGTATTTT. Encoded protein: CASSFLTGPSTDTQYF.

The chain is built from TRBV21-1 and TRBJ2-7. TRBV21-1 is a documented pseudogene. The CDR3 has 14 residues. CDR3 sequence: CARVWGRPTYEQYF. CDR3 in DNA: TGTGCCAGAGTCTGGGGACGCCCGACCTACGAGCAGTACTTC.

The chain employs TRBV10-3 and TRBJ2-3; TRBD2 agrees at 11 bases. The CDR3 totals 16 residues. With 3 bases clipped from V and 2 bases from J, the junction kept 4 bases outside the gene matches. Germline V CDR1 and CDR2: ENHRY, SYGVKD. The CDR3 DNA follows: TGTGCCATCAGTGATGTAGCGGGAGGGAACACAGATACGCAGTATTTT. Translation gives CAISDVAGGNTDTQYF.

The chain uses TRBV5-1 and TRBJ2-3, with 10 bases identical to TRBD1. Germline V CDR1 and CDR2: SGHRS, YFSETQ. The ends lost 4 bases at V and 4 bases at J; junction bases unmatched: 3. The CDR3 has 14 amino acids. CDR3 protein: CASSTTGGSDTQYF. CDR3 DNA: TGCGCCAGCAGCACGACAGGGGGCTCAGATACGCAGTATTTT.

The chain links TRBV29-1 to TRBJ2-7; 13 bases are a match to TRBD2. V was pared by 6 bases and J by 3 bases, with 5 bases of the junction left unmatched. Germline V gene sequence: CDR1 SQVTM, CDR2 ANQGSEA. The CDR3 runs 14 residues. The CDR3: CSVGLAGTDYEQYF. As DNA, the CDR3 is TGCAGCGTGGGACTAGCGGGAACCGACTACGAGCAGTACTTC.

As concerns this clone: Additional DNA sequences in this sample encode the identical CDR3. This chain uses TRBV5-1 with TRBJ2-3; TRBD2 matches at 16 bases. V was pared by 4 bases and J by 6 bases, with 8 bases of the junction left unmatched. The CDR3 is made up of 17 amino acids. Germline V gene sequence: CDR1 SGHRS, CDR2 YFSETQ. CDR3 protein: CASSLGTSGRAADTQYF. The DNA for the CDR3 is TGCGCCAGCAGCCTGGGGACTAGCGGGAGGGCCGCGGATACGCAGTATTTT.

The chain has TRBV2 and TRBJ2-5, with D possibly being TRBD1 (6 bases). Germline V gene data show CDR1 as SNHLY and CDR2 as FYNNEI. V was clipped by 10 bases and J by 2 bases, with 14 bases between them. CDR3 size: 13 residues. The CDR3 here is CAKGGSRQETQYF. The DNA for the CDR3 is TGTGCCAAAGGGGGTAGCAGGCAAGAGACCCAGTACTTC.

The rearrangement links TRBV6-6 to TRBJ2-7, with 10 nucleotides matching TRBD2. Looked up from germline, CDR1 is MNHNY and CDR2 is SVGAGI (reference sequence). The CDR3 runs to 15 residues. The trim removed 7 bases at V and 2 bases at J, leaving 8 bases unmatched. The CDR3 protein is CASKPRTSGTYEQYF. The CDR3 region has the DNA TGTGCCAGCAAACCAAGGACTAGCGGAACCTACGAGCAGTACTTC.

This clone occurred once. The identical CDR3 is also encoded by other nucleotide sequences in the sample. The CDR3 DNA reads as TGTGCCAGCAGCTTAAGGCTAGCGGGAGGGCCAGGGGAGCAGTACTTC. This codes for CASSLRLAGGPGEQYF. The chain recombines TRBV7-2 with TRBJ2-7; 12 nucleotides match TRBD2. With 2 bases clipped from V and 7 bases from J, the junction kept 9 bases outside the gene matches. This CDR3 comprises 16 residues. Per the germline V gene, CDR1 is SGHTA and CDR2 is FQGNSA.

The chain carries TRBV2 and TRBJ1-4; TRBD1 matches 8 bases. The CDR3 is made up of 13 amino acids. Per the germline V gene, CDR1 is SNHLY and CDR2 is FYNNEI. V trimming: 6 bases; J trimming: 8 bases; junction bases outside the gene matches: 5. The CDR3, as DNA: TGTGCCAGCAGGCAGGGGGCTGGAGAAAAACTGTTTTTT. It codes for CASRQGAGEKLFF.

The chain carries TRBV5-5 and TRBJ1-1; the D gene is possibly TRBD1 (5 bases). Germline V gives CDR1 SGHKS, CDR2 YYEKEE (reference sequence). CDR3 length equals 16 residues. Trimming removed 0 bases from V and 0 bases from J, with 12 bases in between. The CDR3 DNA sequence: TGTGCCAGCAGCTTGGCCGGGGGGACCCTGAACACTGAAGCTTTCTTT. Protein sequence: CASSLAGGTLNTEAFF.

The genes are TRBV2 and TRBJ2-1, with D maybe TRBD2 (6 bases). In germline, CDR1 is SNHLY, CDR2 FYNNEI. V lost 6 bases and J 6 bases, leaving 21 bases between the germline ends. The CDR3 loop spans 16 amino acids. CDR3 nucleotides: TGTGCCAGCAGCGCCACGGGACTCTCGGCGTTCAATGAGCAGTTCTTC. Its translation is CASSATGLSAFNEQFF. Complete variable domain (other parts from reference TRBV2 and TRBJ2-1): EPEVTQTPSHQVTQMGQEVILRCVPISNHLYFYWYRQILGQKVEFLVSFYNNEISEKSEIFDDQFSVERPDGSNFTLKIRSTKLEDSAMYFCASSATGLSAFNEQFFGPGTRLTVL.

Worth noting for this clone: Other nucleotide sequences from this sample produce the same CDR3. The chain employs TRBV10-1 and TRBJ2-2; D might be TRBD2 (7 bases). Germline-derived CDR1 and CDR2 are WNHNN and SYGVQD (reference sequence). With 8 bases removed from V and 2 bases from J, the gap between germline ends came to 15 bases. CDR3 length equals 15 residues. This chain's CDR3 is CASSRGGANTGELFF. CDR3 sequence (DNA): TGCGCCAGCTCGAGGGGGGGGGCTAACACCGGGGAGCTGTTTTTT.

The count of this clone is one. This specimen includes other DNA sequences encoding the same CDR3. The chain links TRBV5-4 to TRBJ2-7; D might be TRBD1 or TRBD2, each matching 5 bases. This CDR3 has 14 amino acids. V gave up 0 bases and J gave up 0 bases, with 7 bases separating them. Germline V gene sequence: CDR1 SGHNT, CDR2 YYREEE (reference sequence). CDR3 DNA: TGTGCCAGCAGCTTGGATGGGGGCTCCTACGAGCAGTACTTC. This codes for CASSLDGGSYEQYF.

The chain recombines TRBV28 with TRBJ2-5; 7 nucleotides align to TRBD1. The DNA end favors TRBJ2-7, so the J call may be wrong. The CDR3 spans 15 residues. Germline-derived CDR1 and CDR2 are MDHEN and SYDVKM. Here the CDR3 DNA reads TGTGCCAGCAGTTCCCCAGGGGGTCCCTCCTACGAGCAGTACTTC. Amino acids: CASSSPGGPSYEQYF.

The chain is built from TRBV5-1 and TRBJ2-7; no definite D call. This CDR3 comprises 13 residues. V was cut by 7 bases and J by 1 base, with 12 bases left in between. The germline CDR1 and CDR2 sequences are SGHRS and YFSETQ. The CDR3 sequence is CASDEEWSYEQYF. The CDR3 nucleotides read TGCGCCAGCGATGAAGAATGGTCCTACGAGCAGTACTTC.

CDR3 sequence: CASIGGTGRQFF. The CDR3 coding sequence is TGTGCCAGCATAGGGGGAACGGGACGGCAGTTCTTC. The rearrangement joins TRBV6-6 to TRBJ2-1; D perhaps matches TRBD1 (6 bases). Trimming took off 7 bases at V and 12 bases at J, with 16 bases between the two ends. The germline CDR1 and CDR2 sequences are MNHNY and SVGAGI (reference sequence). The CDR3 covers 12 residues.

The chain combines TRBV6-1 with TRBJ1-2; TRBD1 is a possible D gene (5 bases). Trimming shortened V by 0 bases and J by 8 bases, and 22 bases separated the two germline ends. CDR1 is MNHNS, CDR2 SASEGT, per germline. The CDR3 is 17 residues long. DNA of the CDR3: TGTGCCAGCAGTGAAGCGGCCTACATTCAGGGATTAGGAGGCTACACCTTC. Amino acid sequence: CASSEAAYIQGLGGYTF.